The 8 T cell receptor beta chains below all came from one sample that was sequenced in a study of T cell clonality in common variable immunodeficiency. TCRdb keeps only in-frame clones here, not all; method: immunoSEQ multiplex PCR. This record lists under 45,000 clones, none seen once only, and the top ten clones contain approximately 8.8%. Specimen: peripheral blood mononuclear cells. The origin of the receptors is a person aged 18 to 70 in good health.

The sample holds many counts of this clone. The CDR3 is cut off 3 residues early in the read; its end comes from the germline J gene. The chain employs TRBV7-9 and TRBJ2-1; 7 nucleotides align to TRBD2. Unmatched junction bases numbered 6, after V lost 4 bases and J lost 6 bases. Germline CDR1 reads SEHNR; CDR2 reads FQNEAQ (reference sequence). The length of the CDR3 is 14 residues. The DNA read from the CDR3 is TGTGCCAGCAGCTGGGGGGGGTTAGGCAATGAG. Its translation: CASSWGGLGNE. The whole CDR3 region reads CASSWGGLGNEQFF.

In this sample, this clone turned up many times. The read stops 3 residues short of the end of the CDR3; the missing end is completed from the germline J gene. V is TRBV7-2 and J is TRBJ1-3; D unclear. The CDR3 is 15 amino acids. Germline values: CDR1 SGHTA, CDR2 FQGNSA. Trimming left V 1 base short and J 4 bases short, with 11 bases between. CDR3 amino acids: CASSLVPTPGNTIYF. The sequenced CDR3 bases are TGTGCCAGCAGCTTAGTTCCCACTCCGGGAAACACC.

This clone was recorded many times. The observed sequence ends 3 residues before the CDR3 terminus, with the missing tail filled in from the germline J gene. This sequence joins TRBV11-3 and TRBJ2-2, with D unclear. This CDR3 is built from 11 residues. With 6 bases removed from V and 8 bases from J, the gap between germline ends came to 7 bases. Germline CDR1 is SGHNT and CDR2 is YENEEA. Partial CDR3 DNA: TGTGCCAGCAGTTATACTGGGGAG. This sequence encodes CASSYTGE. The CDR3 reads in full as CASSYTGELFF.

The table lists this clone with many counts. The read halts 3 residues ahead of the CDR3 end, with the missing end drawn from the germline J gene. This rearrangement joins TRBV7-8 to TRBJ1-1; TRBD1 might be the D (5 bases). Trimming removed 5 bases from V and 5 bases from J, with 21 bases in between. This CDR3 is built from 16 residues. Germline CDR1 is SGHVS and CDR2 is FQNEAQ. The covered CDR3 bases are TGTGCCAGCAGCCAATTAGGAGAGGGGCGAGGGACTGAA. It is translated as CASSQLGEGRGTE. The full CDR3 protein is CASSQLGEGRGTEAFF.

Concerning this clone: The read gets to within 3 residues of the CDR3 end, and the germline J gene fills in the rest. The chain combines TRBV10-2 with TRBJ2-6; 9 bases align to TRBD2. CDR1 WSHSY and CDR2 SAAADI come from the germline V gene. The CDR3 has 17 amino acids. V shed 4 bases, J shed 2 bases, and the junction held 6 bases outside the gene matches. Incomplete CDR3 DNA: TGCGCCAGCAGTGTGGGGGCTAGCGGGACTGGGGCCAACGTC. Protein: CASSVGASGTGANV. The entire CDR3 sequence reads CASSVGASGTGANVLTF.

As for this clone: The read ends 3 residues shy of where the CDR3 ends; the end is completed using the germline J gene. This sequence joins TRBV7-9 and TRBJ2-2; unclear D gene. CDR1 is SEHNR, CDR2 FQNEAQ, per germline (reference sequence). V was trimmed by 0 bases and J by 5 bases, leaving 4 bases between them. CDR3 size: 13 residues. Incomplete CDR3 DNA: TGTGCCAGCAGCTTAGCCGGGACCGGGGAG. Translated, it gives CASSLAGTGE. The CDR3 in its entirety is CASSLAGTGELFF.

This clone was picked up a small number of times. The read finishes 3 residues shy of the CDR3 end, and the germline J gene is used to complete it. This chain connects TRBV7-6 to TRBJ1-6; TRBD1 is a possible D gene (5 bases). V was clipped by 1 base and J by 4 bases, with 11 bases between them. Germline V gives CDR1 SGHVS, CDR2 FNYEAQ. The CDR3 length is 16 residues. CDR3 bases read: TGTGCCAGCAGCTTAGGGGGGACTGTGTATAATTCACCC. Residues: CASSLGGTVYNSP. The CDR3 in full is CASSLGGTVYNSPLHF.

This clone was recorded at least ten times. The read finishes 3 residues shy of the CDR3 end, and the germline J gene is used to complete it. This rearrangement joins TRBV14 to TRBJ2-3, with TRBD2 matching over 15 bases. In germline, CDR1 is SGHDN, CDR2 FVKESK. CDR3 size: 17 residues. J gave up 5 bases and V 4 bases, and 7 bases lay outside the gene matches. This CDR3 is CASSLPPGLAGGDTQYF. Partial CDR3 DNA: TGTGCCAGCAGCCTGCCACCGGGACTAGCGGGAGGAGATACG.